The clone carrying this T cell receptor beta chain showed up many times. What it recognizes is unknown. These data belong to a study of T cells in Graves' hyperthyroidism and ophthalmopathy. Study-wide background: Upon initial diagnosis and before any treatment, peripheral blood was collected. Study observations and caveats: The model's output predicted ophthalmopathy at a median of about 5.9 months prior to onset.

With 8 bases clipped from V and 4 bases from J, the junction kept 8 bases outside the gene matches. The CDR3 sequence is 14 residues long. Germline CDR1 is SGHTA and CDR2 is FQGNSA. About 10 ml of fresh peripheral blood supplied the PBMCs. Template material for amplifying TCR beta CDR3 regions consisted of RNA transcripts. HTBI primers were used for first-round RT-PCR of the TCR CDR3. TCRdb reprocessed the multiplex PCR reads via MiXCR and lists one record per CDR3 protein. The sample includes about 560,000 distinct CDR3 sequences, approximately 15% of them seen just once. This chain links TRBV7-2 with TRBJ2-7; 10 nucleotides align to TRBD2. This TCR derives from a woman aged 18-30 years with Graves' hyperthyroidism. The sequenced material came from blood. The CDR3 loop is CASRRASGSYEQYF. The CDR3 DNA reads TGTGCCAGCCGGAGGGCTAGCGGGAGTTACGAGCAGTACTTC.